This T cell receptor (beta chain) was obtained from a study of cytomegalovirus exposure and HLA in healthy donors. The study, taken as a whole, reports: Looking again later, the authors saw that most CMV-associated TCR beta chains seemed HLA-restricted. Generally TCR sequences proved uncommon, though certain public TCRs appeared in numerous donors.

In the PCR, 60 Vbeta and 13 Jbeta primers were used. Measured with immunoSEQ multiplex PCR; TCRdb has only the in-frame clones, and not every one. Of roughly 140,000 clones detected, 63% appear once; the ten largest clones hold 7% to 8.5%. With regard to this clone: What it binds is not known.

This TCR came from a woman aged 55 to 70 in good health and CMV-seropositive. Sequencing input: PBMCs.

CDR3 coding DNA: TGTGCCAGCAACATGGGACAGGGAAATTCACCCCTCCACTTT. The encoded protein is CASNMGQGNSPLHF. This chain joins TRBV6-6 and TRBJ1-6; 9 bases fit TRBD1. V was pared by 7 bases and J by 7 bases, with 5 bases of the junction left unmatched. This CDR3 region has 14 residues. Germline V gene data show CDR1 as MNHNY and CDR2 as SVGAGI (reference sequence).